One T cell receptor beta chain is described in this entry. The protocol was immunoSEQ multiplex PCR, while the TCRdb copy is restricted to in-frame clones and leaves out a portion. The data show approximately 220,000 clones, around 94% seen once. This sample is drawn from a study of control samples from healthy donors and cancer patients. The germline V and J ends were trimmed by 4 bases and 4 bases, with 17 bases remaining between them. The CDR3 has 15 amino acids. Germline CDR1 is SGHRS and CDR2 is YFSETQ. This sequence was found in a man aged 45-60 years in good health. V usage is TRBV5-1 and J usage is TRBJ2-5; D possibly corresponds to TRBD2 (6 bases). Specimen: blood. The CDR3 coding sequence is TGCGCCAGCAGCCCACGAGGGGCCGGGGGAGAGACCCAGTACTTC. It yields the protein CASSPRGAGGETQYF.